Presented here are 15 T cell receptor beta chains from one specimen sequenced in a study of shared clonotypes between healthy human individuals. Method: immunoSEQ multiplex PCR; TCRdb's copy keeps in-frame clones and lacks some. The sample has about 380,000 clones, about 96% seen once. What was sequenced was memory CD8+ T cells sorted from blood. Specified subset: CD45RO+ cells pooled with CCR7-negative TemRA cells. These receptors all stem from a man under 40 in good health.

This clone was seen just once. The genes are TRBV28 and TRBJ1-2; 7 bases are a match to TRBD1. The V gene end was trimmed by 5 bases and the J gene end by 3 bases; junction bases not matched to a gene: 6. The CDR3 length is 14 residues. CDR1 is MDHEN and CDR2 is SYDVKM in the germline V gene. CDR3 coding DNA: TGTGCCAGCAGTGCATCCGGGACAGACTATGGCTACACCTTC. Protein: CASSASGTDYGYTF.

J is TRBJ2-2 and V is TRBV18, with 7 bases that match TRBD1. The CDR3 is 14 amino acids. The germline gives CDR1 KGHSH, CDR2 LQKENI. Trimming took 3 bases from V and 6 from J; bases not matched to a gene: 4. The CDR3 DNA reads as TGTGCCAGCTCACCGACGACAGGGTCCGGGGAGCTGTTTTTT. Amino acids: CASSPTTGSGELFF.

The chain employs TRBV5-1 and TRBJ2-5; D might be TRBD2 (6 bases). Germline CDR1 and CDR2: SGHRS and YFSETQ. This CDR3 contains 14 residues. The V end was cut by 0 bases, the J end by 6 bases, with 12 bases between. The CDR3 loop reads CASSLGAGEKTQYF. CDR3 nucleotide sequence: TGCGCCAGCAGCTTGGGAGCGGGTGAAAAGACCCAGTACTTC.

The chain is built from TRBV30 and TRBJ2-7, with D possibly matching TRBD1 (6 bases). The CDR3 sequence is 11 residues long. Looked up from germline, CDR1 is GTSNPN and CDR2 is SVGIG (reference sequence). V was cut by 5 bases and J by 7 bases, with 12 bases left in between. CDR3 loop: CAWHTGHEQYF. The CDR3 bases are TGTGCCTGGCACACAGGGCATGAGCAGTACTTC.

The CDR3: CASSPRTDQETQYF. The CDR3 DNA reads as TGTGCCAGCTCACCCCGGACAGACCAAGAGACCCAGTACTTC. This chain connects TRBV18 to TRBJ2-5, with TRBD1 as a possible D gene (6 bases). Germline V gives CDR1 KGHSH, CDR2 LQKENI. With 3 bases removed from V and 0 bases from J, the gap between germline ends came to 8 bases. This CDR3 spans 14 amino acids.

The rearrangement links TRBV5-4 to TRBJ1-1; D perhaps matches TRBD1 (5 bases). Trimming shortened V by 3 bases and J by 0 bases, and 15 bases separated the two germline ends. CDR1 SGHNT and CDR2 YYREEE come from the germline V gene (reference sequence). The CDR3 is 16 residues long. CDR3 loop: CASSSGRWGVNTEAFF. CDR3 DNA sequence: TGTGCCAGCAGCTCAGGGAGGTGGGGGGTGAACACTGAAGCTTTCTTT.

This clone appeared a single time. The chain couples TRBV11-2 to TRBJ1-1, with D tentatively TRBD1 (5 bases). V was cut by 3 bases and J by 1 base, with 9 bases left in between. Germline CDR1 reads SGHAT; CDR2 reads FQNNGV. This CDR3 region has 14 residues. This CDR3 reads CASSFWGGNTEAFF. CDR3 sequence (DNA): TGTGCCAGCAGCTTTTGGGGCGGGAACACTGAAGCTTTCTTT.

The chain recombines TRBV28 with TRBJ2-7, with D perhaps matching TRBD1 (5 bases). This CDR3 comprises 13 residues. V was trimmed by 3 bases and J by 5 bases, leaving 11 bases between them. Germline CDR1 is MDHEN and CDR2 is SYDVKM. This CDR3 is CASSLSRANEQYF. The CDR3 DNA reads TGTGCCAGCAGTTTGAGCAGGGCGAACGAGCAGTACTTC.

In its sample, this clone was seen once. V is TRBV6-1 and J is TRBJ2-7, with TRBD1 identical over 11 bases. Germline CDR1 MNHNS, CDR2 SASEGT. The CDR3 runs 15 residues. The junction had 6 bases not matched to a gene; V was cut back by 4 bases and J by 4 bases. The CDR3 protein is CASSGSGQGGYEQYF. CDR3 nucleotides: TGTGCCAGCAGTGGCTCGGGACAGGGGGGGTACGAGCAGTACTTC.

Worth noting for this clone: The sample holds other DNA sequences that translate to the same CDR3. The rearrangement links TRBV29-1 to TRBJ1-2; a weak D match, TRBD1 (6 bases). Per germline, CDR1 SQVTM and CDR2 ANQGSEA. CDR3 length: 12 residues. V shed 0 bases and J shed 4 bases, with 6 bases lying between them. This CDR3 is CSVEDRGYGYTF. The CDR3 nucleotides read TGCAGCGTTGAAGACAGGGGCTATGGCTACACCTTC.

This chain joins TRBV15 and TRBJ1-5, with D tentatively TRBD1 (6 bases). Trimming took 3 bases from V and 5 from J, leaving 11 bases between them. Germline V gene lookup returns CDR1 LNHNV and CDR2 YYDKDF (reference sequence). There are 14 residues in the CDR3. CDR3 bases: TGTGCCACCAGCAGGGGACACCTCGATCAGCCCCAGCATTTT. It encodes CATSRGHLDQPQHF. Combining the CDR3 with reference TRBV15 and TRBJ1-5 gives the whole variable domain DAMVIQNPRYQVTQFGKPVTLSCSQTLNHNVMYWYQQKSSQAPKLLFHYYDKDFNNEADTPDNFQSRRPNTSFCFLDIRSPGLGDTAMYLCATSRGHLDQPQHFGDGTRLSIL.

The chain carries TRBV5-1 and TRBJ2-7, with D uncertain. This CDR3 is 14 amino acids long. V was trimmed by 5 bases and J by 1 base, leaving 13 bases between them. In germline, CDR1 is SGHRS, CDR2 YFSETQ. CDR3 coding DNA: TGCGCCAGCAGGCAGGACCTGCTTTCCTACGAGCAGTACTTC. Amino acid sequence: CASRQDLLSYEQYF.

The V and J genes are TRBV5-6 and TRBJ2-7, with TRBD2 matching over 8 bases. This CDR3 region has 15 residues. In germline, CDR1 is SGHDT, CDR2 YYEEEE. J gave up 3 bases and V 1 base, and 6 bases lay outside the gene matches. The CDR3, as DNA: TGTGCCAGCAGCTTGCGGCTTCTAGCGGGCTACGAGCAGTACTTC. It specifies CASSLRLLAGYEQYF. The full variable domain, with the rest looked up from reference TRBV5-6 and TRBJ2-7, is DAGVTQSPTHLIKTRGQQVTLRCSPKSGHDTVSWYQQALGQGPQFIFQYYEEEERQRGNFPDRFSGHQFPNYSSELNVNALLLGDSALYLCASSLRLLAGYEQYFGPGTRLTVT.

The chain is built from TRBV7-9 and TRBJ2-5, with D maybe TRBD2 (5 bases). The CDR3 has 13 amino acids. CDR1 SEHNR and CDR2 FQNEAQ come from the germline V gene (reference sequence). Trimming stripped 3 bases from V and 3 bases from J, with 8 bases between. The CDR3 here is CASSFGVKETQYF. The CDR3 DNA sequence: TGTGCCAGCAGCTTCGGGGTGAAAGAGACCCAGTACTTC.

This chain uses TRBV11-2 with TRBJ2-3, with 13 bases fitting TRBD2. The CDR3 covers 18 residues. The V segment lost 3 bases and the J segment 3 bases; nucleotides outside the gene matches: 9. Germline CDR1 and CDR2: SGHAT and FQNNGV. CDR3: CASSLPGLAGLVTDTQYF. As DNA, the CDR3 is TGTGCCAGCAGCTTGCCGGGACTAGCGGGACTAGTGACAGATACGCAGTATTTT.